The 8 T cell receptor beta chains below were found in one sample sequenced in a study of cytomegalovirus exposure and HLA in healthy donors. This table comes from immunoSEQ multiplex PCR, and its TCRdb copy is limited to in-frame clones, with some not included. This table has about 160,000 clones, roughly 96% appearing once. The sequenced sample consisted of PBMCs. The receptors derive from a woman aged 18 to 35 in good health and CMV-seronegative.

This clone showed up just once. The chain recombines TRBV6-5 with TRBJ1-2; TRBD1 aligns across 10 bases. The germline CDR1 and CDR2 sequences are MNHEY and SVGAGI. V lost 5 bases to trimming and J lost 2 bases; unmatched junction nucleotides: 2. The CDR3 is 14 residues long. Written as DNA, the CDR3 is TGTGCCAGCAGTGACAGGGGGCGCAACTATGGCTACACCTTC. Protein product: CASSDRGRNYGYTF.

The CDR3 region has the DNA TGTGCCAGCAGAGCGGTAGCGGGGGCAGGCGGCGGTGAGCAGTTCTTC. Protein: CASRAVAGAGGGEQFF. The rearrangement joins TRBV18 to TRBJ2-1; 9 positions agree with TRBD2. The CDR3 covers 16 residues. Germline V CDR1 and CDR2: KGHSH, LQKENI. With 8 bases clipped from V and 9 bases from J, the junction kept 17 bases outside the gene matches. The whole variable domain, filled in from reference TRBV18 and TRBJ2-1, reads NAGVMQNPRHLVRRRGQEARLRCSPMKGHSHVYWYRQLPEEGLKFMVYLQKENIIDESGMPKERFSAEFPKEGPSILRIQQVVRGDSAAYFCASRAVAGAGGGEQFFGPGTRLTVL.

This clone was seen only once. This chain uses TRBV20-1 with TRBJ1-2, with D unclear. Looked up from germline, CDR1 is DFQATT and CDR2 is SNEGSKA (reference sequence). This CDR3 region has 11 residues. Trimming left V 6 bases short and J 6 bases short, with 11 bases between. Here the CDR3 reads CSAARSDGYTF. The CDR3 coding sequence is TGCAGTGCGGCCCGGAGCGATGGCTACACCTTC.

The genes are TRBV7-2 and TRBJ2-7, with 10 bases aligning to TRBD2. J gave up 6 bases and V 1 base, and 6 bases lay outside the gene matches. The CDR3 sequence is 15 residues long. Germline V lookup: CDR1 SGHTA, CDR2 FQGNSA. This CDR3 reads CASSLVAGGLIEQYF. The DNA of the CDR3 is TGTGCCAGCAGCTTAGTAGCGGGGGGCCTCATCGAGCAGTACTTC.

CDR3 amino acids: CASSTGGAGNTIYF. In DNA, the CDR3 is TGTGCCAGCAGTACGGGGGGCGCTGGAAACACCATATATTTT. V gene TRBV6-5 combines with J gene TRBJ1-3; tentative D call: TRBD1 (6 bases). The germline V gene has CDR1 MNHEY and CDR2 SVGAGI. CDR3 length equals 14 residues. Trimming took off 5 bases at V and 2 bases at J, with 10 bases between the two ends.

This chain joins TRBV5-6 and TRBJ1-1; no reliable D call. Trimming cost V 5 bases and J 7 bases, with 15 bases left between them. Germline loops: CDR1 SGHDT, CDR2 YYEEEE. The CDR3 has 13 residues. As DNA, the CDR3 is TGTGCCAGCAGGCTCGGGCTTGGACTTGAAGCTTTCTTT. This translates into CASRLGLGLEAFF.

The gene calls are TRBV9 and TRBJ1-2, with a tentative D call TRBD1 (5 bases). V gave up 0 bases and J gave up 1 base, with 10 bases separating them. The CDR3 spans 15 residues. The germline V gene has CDR1 SGDLS and CDR2 YYNGEE. The CDR3: CASSVAPTDNYGYTF. DNA of the CDR3: TGTGCCAGCAGCGTAGCACCGACAGATAACTATGGCTACACCTTC.

The chain links TRBV4-1 to TRBJ1-5, with D maybe TRBD1 (5 bases). The CDR3 is 15 amino acids. V lost 0 bases to trimming and J lost 10 bases, with 16 bases between them. CDR1 and CDR2 (germline): MGHRA, YSYEKL. The CDR3 reads CASSQEGQGRSPQHF. The CDR3 nucleotides read TGCGCCAGCAGCCAAGAGGGGCAGGGCCGAAGTCCCCAGCATTTT.